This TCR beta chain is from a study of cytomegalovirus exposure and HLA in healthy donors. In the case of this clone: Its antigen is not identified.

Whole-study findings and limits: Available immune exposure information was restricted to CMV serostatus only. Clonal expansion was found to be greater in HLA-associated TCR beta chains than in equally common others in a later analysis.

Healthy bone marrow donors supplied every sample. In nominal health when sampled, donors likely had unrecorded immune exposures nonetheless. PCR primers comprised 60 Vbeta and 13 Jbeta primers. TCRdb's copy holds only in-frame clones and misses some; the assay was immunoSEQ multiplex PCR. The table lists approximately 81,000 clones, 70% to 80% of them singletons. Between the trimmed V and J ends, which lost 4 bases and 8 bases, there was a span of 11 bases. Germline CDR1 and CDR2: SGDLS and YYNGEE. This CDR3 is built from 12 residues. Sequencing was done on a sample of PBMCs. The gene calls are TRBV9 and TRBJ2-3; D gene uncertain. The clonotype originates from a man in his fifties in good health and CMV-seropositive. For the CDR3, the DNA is TGTGCCAGCAGCCCTCCATCGAGTACGCAGTATTTT. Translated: CASSPPSSTQYF.